These 31 T cell receptor beta chains share one sample of origin, sequenced in a study of follicular helper T cells after annual influenza vaccination. Using immunoSEQ multiplex PCR, the repertoire was profiled, and TCRdb retains in-frame clones only, with some absent. The sample shows over a thousand clones, about 63% of them seen only once. The time point was: 2014-2015 season, 7 days after vaccination. Sequenced here: CXCR5+ CD38+ circulating T follicular helper cells from blood, sampled 7 days after influenza vaccination. The subset is: circulating Tfh, non-naive CD4+CXCR5+PD-1+ (ICOS+CD38+ or ICOS-CD38-). The receptors were sampled from an adult who received the influenza vaccine.

The J gene is TRBJ2-5, the V gene TRBV7-2, with D perhaps TRBD2 (5 bases). CDR3 length: 14 residues. Germline CDR1 reads SGHTA; CDR2 reads FQGNSA. Trimming shortened V by 8 bases and J by 1 base, and 14 bases separated the two germline ends. The CDR3 bases are TGTGCCAGCCGCTCTAGCCGGTTCCAAGAGACCCAGTACTTC. It is translated as CASRSSRFQETQYF.

The gene calls are TRBV2 and TRBJ1-3; D is uncertain. CDR1 and CDR2 from the germline V gene are SNHLY and FYNNEI. The length of the CDR3 is 15 residues. The V gene lost 5 bases and the J gene lost 2 bases, with 13 bases spanning the gap. Here the CDR3 reads CASSLHVPPGNTIYF. CDR3 bases: TGTGCCAGCAGTTTGCACGTACCTCCTGGAAACACCATATATTTT.

V usage is TRBV29-1 and J usage is TRBJ2-7; 11 nucleotides line up with TRBD2. The V gene's germline CDR1 is SQVTM and CDR2 ANQGSEA. CDR3 size: 15 residues. With V trimmed by 0 bases and J by 4 bases, 5 bases remained unmatched. CDR3: CSVEDGASGRYEQYF. The CDR3 bases are TGCAGCGTTGAAGATGGAGCTAGCGGGAGGTACGAGCAGTACTTC.

This chain connects TRBV11-2 to TRBJ2-2; TRBD1 agrees at 10 bases. The CDR3 totals 15 residues. CDR1 and CDR2 from the germline V gene are SGHAT and FQNNGV. Trimming at V came to 1 base and at J to 7 bases, leaving 3 bases not matched to a gene. Here the CDR3 reads CASSLGQGANGELFF. The CDR3 DNA follows: TGTGCCAGCAGCTTAGGACAGGGGGCGAACGGGGAGCTGTTTTTT.

To note about this clone: An end of the junction does not agree with germline; a read error may underlie this. This rearrangement joins TRBV7-7 to TRBJ1-1; D gene ambiguous. CDR1 SSHAT and CDR2 FNYEAQ come from the germline V gene (reference sequence). The CDR3 loop spans 13 amino acids. CDR3 in amino acids: CASSLAANTEAFF. The CDR3, as DNA: TGTGCTAGCAGCTTAGCCGCGAACACTGAAGCTTTCTTT.

The V and J genes are TRBV6-5 and TRBJ2-7, with unresolved D. Per the germline V gene, CDR1 is MNHEY and CDR2 is SVGAGI. V was cut by 5 bases and J by 2 bases, with 13 bases left in between. The length of the CDR3 is 14 residues. CDR3 DNA: TGTGCCAGCAGTGCCGAGGACGGTCCCTACGAGCAGTACTTC. Its protein is CASSAEDGPYEQYF.

The chain uses TRBV21-1 and TRBJ2-4. TRBV21-1 represents a pseudogene. The CDR3 is 17 amino acids. CDR3 in amino acids: CASRRHIATARKNIQYF. The CDR3 nucleotides read TGTGCCAGCAGACGACACATAGCTACAGCAAGAAAAAACATTCAGTACTTC.

This chain connects TRBV19 to TRBJ2-6; no clear D. This CDR3 has 15 amino acids. Germline-derived CDR1 and CDR2 are LNHDA and SQIVND (reference sequence). Between the trimmed V and J ends, which lost 4 bases and 0 bases, there was a span of 7 bases. The CDR3, as DNA: TGTGCCAGTAGTAGTCTGATCTCTGGGGCCAACGTCCTGACTTTC. This sequence encodes CASSSLISGANVLTF.

V and J are TRBV19 and TRBJ1-1, with D hard to call. V dropped 5 bases and J dropped 1 base, with 8 bases sitting between them. The CDR3 has 13 residues. Per the germline V gene, CDR1 is LNHDA and CDR2 is SQIVND (reference sequence). The CDR3 sequence is CASSEKRNTEAFF. CDR3 in DNA: TGTGCCAGTAGTGAAAAGCGGAACACTGAAGCTTTCTTT.

The chain employs TRBV30 and TRBJ2-5; D could derive from TRBD1 or TRBD2 (5 bases each). CDR1 and CDR2 (germline): GTSNPN, SVGIG (reference sequence). The V gene lost 5 bases and the J gene lost 5 bases, with 21 bases spanning the gap. The length of the CDR3 is 15 residues. CDR3: CAWLKPGPMEETQYF. CDR3 DNA: TGTGCCTGGCTTAAGCCGGGACCTATGGAGGAGACCCAGTACTTC.

This clone occurred a few times. J is TRBJ1-2 and V is TRBV5-1; D is ambiguous. V lost 4 bases to trimming and J lost 2 bases, with 12 bases between them. CDR3 length: 14 amino acids. Germline V gene lookup returns CDR1 SGHRS and CDR2 YFSETQ. The CDR3 sequence is CASSGETGNYGYTF. Here the CDR3 DNA reads TGCGCCAGCAGCGGAGAGACGGGAAACTATGGCTACACCTTC.

This clone appeared a few times. J is TRBJ1-6 and V is TRBV6-1; D is uncertain. Trimming pared 5 bases from V and 7 bases from J, leaving 12 bases between. CDR3 size: 14 residues. The germline gives CDR1 MNHNS, CDR2 SASEGT. CDR3 region: CASSLEGFNSPLHF. In nucleotides, the CDR3 is TGTGCCAGCAGTCTCGAGGGATTCAATTCACCCCTCCACTTT.

In this sample, this clone turned up a few times. This chain links TRBV10-3 with TRBJ1-2; 7 bases are a match to TRBD1. This CDR3 contains 15 residues. The germline gives CDR1 ENHRY, CDR2 SYGVKD. Losses at the gene ends were 0 bases for V and 2 bases for J; bases not matched to a gene: 3. CDR3 bases: TGTGCCATCAGTGAGTCGGGAGGGGGCAACTATGGCTACACCTTC. This codes for CAISESGGGNYGYTF.

This clone was seen just once. The rearrangement uses TRBV7-5 and TRBJ2-5; no DNA check was done on the table's D call, TRBD2. TRBV7-5 is listed as a pseudogene. This CDR3 region has 17 residues. Here the CDR3 DNA reads TGTGCCAGAAGCTTAGCGCCCGCCCGGAGGTCGCAAGAGACCCAGTACTTC. Translation gives CARSLAPARRSQETQYF.

This clone was seen a handful of times. The V call is TRBV6-1, the J call TRBJ2-1; 11 nucleotides line up with TRBD2. The J segment lost 3 bases and the V segment lost 8 bases, leaving 6 bases of the junction unmatched. The V gene's germline CDR1 is MNHNS and CDR2 SASEGT. CDR3 length: 15 residues. This CDR3 is CASVSGRENYNEQFF. The CDR3 nucleotides are TGTGCCAGCGTTAGCGGGAGGGAGAACTACAATGAGCAGTTCTTC.

This chain links TRBV12-5 with TRBJ2-1; D could derive from TRBD1 or TRBD2 (5 bases each). In germline, CDR1 is LGHNT, CDR2 FRNRAP. The ends were cut back, 7 bases at V and 4 bases at J, with 11 bases in the middle. The CDR3 contains 13 residues. The chain's CDR3 is CASAGTEYNEQFF. In DNA, the CDR3 is TGTGCTAGTGCAGGGACGGAGTACAATGAGCAGTTCTTC.

This rearrangement joins TRBV5-1 to TRBJ1-4; no reliable D call. CDR3 length: 14 amino acids. The V gene lost 0 bases and the J gene lost 4 bases, with 7 bases spanning the gap. Germline CDR1 and CDR2: SGHRS and YFSETQ. The CDR3: CASSLDSINEKLFF. The CDR3 nucleotides read TGCGCCAGCAGCTTGGACAGTATTAATGAAAAACTGTTTTTT.

As DNA, the CDR3 is TGTGCCAGCAGCCTGGGTAGCACAGATACGCAGTATTTT. Translating it yields CASSLGSTDTQYF. V is TRBV7-3 and J is TRBJ2-3; no firm D call. CDR1 and CDR2 (germline): SGHTA, FQGTGA. CDR3 length: 13 amino acids. Trimming took off 5 bases at V and 0 bases at J, with 6 bases between the two ends.

The chain combines TRBV11-2 with TRBJ2-1; TRBD2 matches at 15 bases. The CDR3 totals 17 residues. Germline loops: CDR1 SGHAT, CDR2 FQNNGV. V trimming: 5 bases; J trimming: 3 bases; junction bases outside the gene matches: 5. The CDR3 reads CASSPGLAGGSYNEQFF. For the CDR3, the DNA is TGTGCCAGCAGCCCGGGACTAGCGGGAGGCAGCTACAATGAGCAGTTCTTC.

V gene TRBV28 combines with J gene TRBJ1-4; 7 nucleotides match TRBD1. The CDR3 contains 13 residues. The V gene's germline CDR1 is MDHEN and CDR2 SYDVKM. Germline trimming cut 7 bases from V and 8 bases from J; bases unmatched to any gene: 7. Written as DNA, the CDR3 is TGTGCCAGCAAACTAGGACAGGTAGAAAAACTGTTTTTT. Translation gives CASKLGQVEKLFF.

This rearrangement joins TRBV18 to TRBJ2-3; TRBD2 agrees at 7 bases. The V gene's germline CDR1 is KGHSH and CDR2 LQKENI. CDR3 size: 14 residues. The trim removed 0 bases at V and 4 bases at J, leaving 1 base unmatched. CDR3 region: CASSPPGGADTQYF. The CDR3, as DNA: TGTGCCAGCTCACCACCGGGAGGGGCAGATACGCAGTATTTT.

The V gene is TRBV30, the J gene TRBJ2-3; D not resolved. The CDR3 spans 15 residues. The V and J ends lost 3 bases and 5 bases respectively, with 18 bases between them. The V gene's germline CDR1 is GTSNPN and CDR2 SVGIG (reference sequence). The CDR3 sequence is CAWRAGFTPKDTQYF. For the CDR3, the DNA is TGTGCCTGGAGGGCCGGTTTTACGCCCAAAGATACGCAGTATTTT.

The chain links TRBV9 to TRBJ2-2; D call uncertain. Trimming cost V 4 bases and J 0 bases, with 7 bases left between them. CDR3 length equals 14 residues. Germline assignment: CDR1 SGDLS and CDR2 YYNGEE. The CDR3 here is CASSTTPNTGELFF. Here the CDR3 DNA reads TGTGCCAGCAGCACAACTCCGAACACCGGGGAGCTGTTTTTT.

The chain recombines TRBV6-1 with TRBJ1-5, with 9 nucleotides matching TRBD1. With 7 bases clipped from V and 4 bases from J, the junction kept 2 bases outside the gene matches. The CDR3 is 13 residues long. Germline V gene lookup returns CDR1 MNHNS and CDR2 SASEGT. In nucleotides, the CDR3 is TGTGCCAGCAATGACAGGGGGAATCAGCCCCAGCATTTT. Encoded protein: CASNDRGNQPQHF.

This chain uses TRBV20-1 with TRBJ2-7; the D is unclear. Per germline, CDR1 DFQATT and CDR2 SNEGSKA (reference sequence). V lost 6 bases to trimming and J lost 3 bases, with 9 bases between them. CDR3 length: 11 residues. For the CDR3, the DNA is TGCAGTGCCCCCCGGAACTACGAGCAGTACTTC. Protein sequence: CSAPRNYEQYF.

The J gene is TRBJ1-4, the V gene TRBV28, with D tentatively TRBD1 (5 bases). V dropped 1 base and J dropped 8 bases, with 11 bases sitting between them. Per the germline V gene, CDR1 is MDHEN and CDR2 is SYDVKM. The CDR3 totals 14 residues. The CDR3 DNA is TGTGCCAGCAGTTTATTACGGGGGAAGGAAAAACTGTTTTTT. It specifies CASSLLRGKEKLFF.

V gene TRBV7-2 combines with J gene TRBJ1-1; D is unresolved. Germline V gives CDR1 SGHTA, CDR2 FQGNSA. Trimming cost V 1 base and J 2 bases, with 8 bases left between them. The CDR3 contains 14 residues. CDR3 nucleotides: TGTGCCAGCAGCTTAGGGGTAGGCAACACTGAAGCTTTCTTT. Encoded protein: CASSLGVGNTEAFF.

This clone was observed a few times. This sequence joins TRBV7-6 and TRBJ2-7, with D hard to call. The CDR3 spans 13 residues. Trimming left V 3 bases short and J 1 base short, with 7 bases between. CDR1 is SGHVS, CDR2 FNYEAQ, per germline. CDR3 DNA sequence: TGTGCCAGCAGCTTCGGTGGTTCCTACGAGCAGTACTTC. Translating it yields CASSFGGSYEQYF. The whole variable domain, filled in from reference TRBV7-6 and TRBJ2-7, reads GAGVSQSPRYKVTKRGQDVALRCDPISGHVSLYWYRQALGQGPEFLTYFNYEAQQDKSGLPNDRFSAERPEGSISTLTIQRTEQRDSAMYRCASSFGGSYEQYFGPGTRLTVT.

The chain combines TRBV19 with TRBJ2-7, with 13 bases that match TRBD2. V was pared by 5 bases and J by 6 bases, with 7 bases of the junction left unmatched. The CDR3 runs 15 residues. Germline values: CDR1 LNHDA, CDR2 SQIVND (reference sequence). The DNA for the CDR3 is TGTGCCAGTAGTCCTACTAGCGGGAGGGCCCCCGAGCAGTACTTC. It codes for CASSPTSGRAPEQYF.

The rearrangement joins TRBV5-1 to TRBJ2-1; TRBD1 might be the D (6 bases). V was shortened by 3 bases and J by 10 bases, with 14 bases between the two germline ends. The CDR3 runs to 13 residues. The germline CDR1 and CDR2 sequences are SGHRS and YFSETQ. For the CDR3, the DNA is TGCGCCAGCAGCTCGCCCCAGGGGCTCGAGCAGTTCTTC. This encodes CASSSPQGLEQFF.

The rearrangement links TRBV2 to TRBJ1-6; the D is unclear. V was pared by 4 bases and J by 8 bases, with 9 bases between. The CDR3 totals 13 residues. Per the germline V gene, CDR1 is SNHLY and CDR2 is FYNNEI. The CDR3 reads CASSVESYSPLHF. The DNA for the CDR3 is TGTGCCAGCAGTGTGGAAAGTTATTCACCCCTCCACTTT.